This paragraph covers one T cell receptor beta chain sequence. Unique molecular identifiers were incorporated when the TCRbeta library was constructed. TCRdb re-derived calls from the PCR reads in MiXCR, one entry per CDR3 protein. In the table there are a few hundred thousand distinct CDR3 sequences, around a tenth of which are singletons. The data originate from a study of T-cell reconstitution after alpha-beta-depleted transplantation in children. The receptor was isolated from a boy younger than two with acute myeloid leukemia, due to receive a stem cell transplant. The material sequenced was PBMCs, taken before TCRalphabeta/CD19-depleted stem cell transplant.

The CDR3 is CASQDRPPYEQYF. CDR3 in DNA: TGTGCCAGCCAGGACAGGCCCCCCTACGAGCAGTACTTC. V gene TRBV2 combines with J gene TRBJ2-7; 7 bases align to TRBD1. Unmatched junction bases numbered 6, after V lost 8 bases and J lost 2 bases. The CDR3 runs 13 residues. CDR1 is SNHLY and CDR2 is FYNNEI in the germline V gene.